The 15 T cell receptor beta chains presented below share a single source sample, sequenced in a study of blood T cell repertoires in COVID-19 (dated by TCRdb to about 2020). Libraries were constructed by the immunoSEQ multiplex PCR assay. In its TCRdb copy, this immuneACCESS table keeps in-frame sequences only and misses some clones. Where compared with another copy, unresolved V genes explain less than half of these, and the others have no known cause. This sample has some 270,000 clones in its table, and 70% to 90% of those were observed once. The ten largest clones take up approximately 9.6% of the sample. Source material: PBMCs or T cells enriched from blood (not recorded which). The receptors were gathered from a woman in her forties or fifties with acute COVID-19.

This clone was detected once. Other DNA sequences in this specimen translate into the identical CDR3. The rearrangement links TRBV6-5 to TRBJ2-1; 9 nucleotides match TRBD1. V shed 5 bases, J shed 1 base, and the junction held 3 bases outside the gene matches. The CDR3 spans 15 residues. CDR1 and CDR2 from the germline V gene are MNHEY and SVGAGI. For the CDR3, the DNA is TGTGCCAGCAGTCCGACAGGGGGATCCTACAATGAGCAGTTCTTC. This gives the protein CASSPTGGSYNEQFF.

This chain joins TRBV5-1 and TRBJ1-1, with 7 bases that match TRBD1. J lost 1 base, V lost 7 bases, and 7 bases had no gene match. Germline CDR1 and CDR2: SGHRS and YFSETQ. The CDR3 has 14 residues. The CDR3 sequence is CASAVAGGNTEAFF. The DNA of the CDR3 is TGCGCCAGCGCCGTGGCAGGGGGGAACACTGAAGCTTTCTTT.

This clone has just one count. The rearrangement links TRBV19 to TRBJ1-1; possible D gene TRBD1, 5 bases. The germline V gene encodes CDR1 LNHDA and CDR2 SQIVND (reference sequence). V was trimmed by 1 base and J by 0 bases, leaving 9 bases between them. The CDR3 runs 15 residues. Here the CDR3 reads CASSIGGLMNTEAFF. The CDR3 nucleotides read TGTGCCAGTAGTATAGGGGGCCTAATGAACACTGAAGCTTTCTTT.

CDR3 sequence: CASSLGARGLNQPQHF. CDR3 bases: TGTGCCAGCAGCTTAGGGGCCAGGGGGCTTAATCAGCCCCAGCATTTT. The chain carries TRBV7-6 and TRBJ1-5, with 8 bases matching TRBD1. J lost 4 bases, V lost 1 base, and 6 bases had no gene match. CDR1 and CDR2 from the germline V gene are SGHVS and FNYEAQ. The CDR3 sequence is 16 residues long.

This chain uses TRBV5-1 with TRBJ1-1; no firm D call. Trimming removed 3 bases at V and 1 base at J, with 10 bases between. Germline-derived CDR1 and CDR2 are SGHRS and YFSETQ. The CDR3 covers 14 residues. The CDR3 DNA sequence: TGCGCCAGCAGCTCCGGTCCTCGGAACACTGAAGCTTTCTTT. It encodes CASSSGPRNTEAFF. Supplemented by reference TRBV5-1 and TRBJ1-1, the full variable domain reads KAGVTQTPRYLIKTRGQQVTLSCSPISGHRSVSWYQQTPGQGLQFLFEYFSETQRNKGNFPGRFSGRQFSNSRSEMNVSTLELGDSALYLCASSSGPRNTEAFFGQGTRLTVV.

The chain links TRBV19 to TRBJ1-1; 8 nucleotides align to TRBD1. The CDR3 spans 16 residues. V trimming: 5 bases; J trimming: 4 bases; junction bases outside the gene matches: 12. The V gene's germline CDR1 is LNHDA and CDR2 SQIVND (reference sequence). The CDR3 coding sequence is TGTGCCAGTAGTCTTGGGGACACAACAGGGGGCACTGAAGCTTTCTTT. Translated, it gives CASSLGDTTGGTEAFF.

J is TRBJ2-1 and V is TRBV19, with 10 bases lining up with TRBD1. This CDR3 is built from 13 residues. The germline CDR1 and CDR2 sequences are LNHDA and SQIVND (reference sequence). V lost 7 bases and J lost 8; bases outside the gene matches: 5. The CDR3 is CASTLGTGDEQFF. The DNA for the CDR3 is TGTGCCAGTACCCTAGGGACAGGGGATGAGCAGTTCTTC.

The V and J genes are TRBV10-2 and TRBJ2-7; 8 bases are shared with TRBD1. Looked up from germline, CDR1 is WSHSY and CDR2 is SAAADI. V lost 5 bases and J lost 1; bases outside the gene matches: 4. This CDR3 spans 14 amino acids. The CDR3 loop is CASSPTGDSYEQYF. CDR3 nucleotide sequence: TGCGCCAGCAGTCCGACAGGGGATTCCTACGAGCAGTACTTC.

V is TRBV3-1 (or the pseudogene TRBV3-2) and J is TRBJ1-1, with 7 nucleotides matching TRBD1. The CDR3 consists of 16 residues. Looked up from germline, CDR1 is LGHDT and CDR2 is YNNKEL (reference sequence). V lost 0 bases, J lost 6 bases, and 10 bases stayed unmatched. The CDR3 is CASSQEGRQGYSEAFF. CDR3 DNA sequence: TGTGCCAGCAGCCAAGAGGGACGACAGGGATACTCTGAAGCTTTCTTT.

V gene TRBV9 combines with J gene TRBJ2-1, with a tentative D call TRBD2 (6 bases). This CDR3 is 17 amino acids long. Germline V CDR1 and CDR2: SGDLS, YYNGEE. V was pared by 3 bases and J by 2 bases, with 18 bases between. The chain's CDR3 is CASSAGVGGLPYNEQFF. CDR3 nucleotide sequence: TGTGCCAGCAGCGCCGGGGTGGGGGGTCTTCCCTACAATGAGCAGTTCTTC.

The gene calls are TRBV6-5 and TRBJ1-2; D gene uncertain. Looked up from germline, CDR1 is MNHEY and CDR2 is SVGAGI. V was pared by 3 bases and J by 8 bases, with 16 bases between. This CDR3 comprises 14 residues. The CDR3 reads CASSYSLENRGYTF. The CDR3 nucleotides are TGTGCCAGCAGTTATAGTTTAGAGAATCGAGGCTACACCTTC.

CDR3: CASSLDRGRNTQYF. Here the CDR3 DNA reads TGTGCCAGCTCACTGGACAGGGGGCGGAATACGCAGTATTTT. The genes are TRBV18 and TRBJ2-3, with 11 bases identical to TRBD1. This CDR3 has 14 residues. V shed 4 bases and J 7 bases; nucleotides not matched to a gene: 4. Per the germline V gene, CDR1 is KGHSH and CDR2 is LQKENI.

J is TRBJ2-7 and V is TRBV10-3, with D maybe TRBD2 (5 bases). The V end lost 1 base, the J end lost 5 bases, and 9 bases lay between the germline ends. Germline V lookup: CDR1 ENHRY, CDR2 SYGVKD. The CDR3 spans 13 residues. DNA of the CDR3: TGTGCCATCAGTGAGTTGAGGGAAAACGAGCAGTACTTC. Translation: CAISELRENEQYF.

This clone was recorded once. This chain links TRBV7-2 with TRBJ2-1; 7 bases map to TRBD2. This CDR3 spans 16 amino acids. Per the germline V gene, CDR1 is SGHTA and CDR2 is FQGNSA. Trimming cost V 5 bases and J 0 bases; bases outside gene matches: 7. CDR3: CASSPAGGSSYNEQFF. In DNA form, the CDR3 reads TGTGCCAGCAGCCCGGCCGGGGGGAGCTCCTACAATGAGCAGTTCTTC.

The chain carries TRBV4-3 and TRBJ1-1; a possible D gene is TRBD1 (5 bases). Germline CDR1 LGHNA, CDR2 YSLEER. Trimming took off 0 bases at V and 3 bases at J, with 11 bases between the two ends. The CDR3 is 15 residues long. CDR3 loop: CASSQDGQGDTEAFF. The CDR3 DNA is TGCGCCAGCAGCCAAGATGGGCAGGGCGACACTGAAGCTTTCTTT.